The next 24 T cell receptor beta chains were all read from a single sample in a study of blood T cell repertoires in COVID-19. Data came from immunoSEQ multiplex PCR; TCRdb stores just in-frame clones and leaves some out. The sample records under 250,000 clones, 70% to 85% being singletons. The sample was PBMCs or T cells enriched from blood (not recorded which). The receptor source for this set is an older woman who had recovered from COVID-19.

V usage is TRBV12-3 or TRBV12-4 and J usage is TRBJ1-2; the D gene is possibly TRBD1 (5 bases). The ends were cut back, 3 bases at V and 7 bases at J, with 9 bases in the middle. The CDR3 is 12 amino acids. The CDR3 DNA follows: TGTGCCAGCAGTTTTGGGGCAGTTGGCTACACCTTC. Protein: CASSFGAVGYTF.

The chain joins TRBV11-3 to TRBJ2-1; tentative D call: TRBD2 (6 bases). Germline V gives CDR1 SGHNT, CDR2 YENEEA. The CDR3 runs to 12 residues. V lost 4 bases and J lost 6, with 7 bases in between. The CDR3 is CASSSEGNEQFF. The CDR3 region has the DNA TGTGCCAGCAGCTCGGAGGGCAATGAGCAGTTCTTC.

The chain recombines TRBV9 with TRBJ2-3; D not resolved. Germline CDR1 and CDR2: SGDLS and YYNGEE. This CDR3 has 12 residues. V was cut by 1 base and J by 2 bases, with 2 bases left in between. CDR3 region: CASSVHTDTQYF. CDR3 bases: TGTGCCAGCAGCGTACACACAGATACGCAGTATTTT.

V gene TRBV3-1 (or the pseudogene TRBV3-2) combines with J gene TRBJ1-6; 9 positions agree with TRBD1. The germline V gene has CDR1 LGHDT and CDR2 YNNKEL (reference sequence). This CDR3 is 14 amino acids long. The V and J ends lost 6 bases and 10 bases, in that order; junction bases with no gene match: 7. The CDR3 DNA reads TGTGCCAGCAGGGGACAGGGATTCGGATCACCCCTCCACTTT. Its protein is CASRGQGFGSPLHF.

The chain carries TRBV5-1 and TRBJ2-2, with 9 positions matching TRBD1. After removal of 9 bases from V and 1 base from J, the junction contained 1 base not matched to a gene. The CDR3 covers 13 residues. Germline V gives CDR1 SGHRS, CDR2 YFSETQ. This CDR3 is CATGQGNTGELFF. The CDR3, as DNA: TGCGCCACGGGACAGGGGAACACCGGGGAGCTGTTTTTT.

V and J are TRBV7-9 and TRBJ2-5; 8 positions match TRBD1. Per the germline V gene, CDR1 is SEHNR and CDR2 is FQNEAQ (reference sequence). The J segment lost 10 bases and the V segment lost 4 bases, leaving 5 bases of the junction unmatched. This CDR3 has 12 residues. The CDR3 DNA sequence: TGTGCCAGCAGCTACCCGGACAGGGACCAGTACTTC. Its protein is CASSYPDRDQYF.

This sequence joins TRBV9 and TRBJ2-2; possibly TRBD1 for D (6 bases). V lost 3 bases to trimming and J lost 2 bases, with 8 bases between them. Germline CDR1 SGDLS, CDR2 YYNGEE. The length of the CDR3 is 14 residues. CDR3 loop: CASSGDINTGELFF. The CDR3 DNA is TGTGCCAGCAGCGGGGACATTAACACCGGGGAGCTGTTTTTT.

In its sample, this clone was seen once. The rearrangement joins TRBV7-8 to TRBJ1-1; TRBD1 aligns across 8 bases. Germline V lookup: CDR1 SGHVS, CDR2 FQNEAQ. Trimming took 5 bases from V and 11 from J; bases not matched to a gene: 7. There are 12 residues in the CDR3. The CDR3 is CASSPGQGLAFF. The CDR3 bases are TGTGCCAGCAGCCCTGGACAGGGTTTGGCTTTCTTT. Looking up the rest from reference TRBV7-8 and TRBJ1-1 gives the full variable domain: GAGVSQSPRYKVAKRGQDVALRCDPISGHVSLFWYQQALGQGPEFLTYFQNEAQLDKSGLPSDRFFAERPEGSVSTLKIQRTQQEDSAVYLCASSPGQGLAFFGQGTRLTVV.

The gene calls are TRBV18 and TRBJ1-3, with 7 bases that match TRBD1. J was trimmed by 4 bases and V by 0 bases; bases with no gene match: 3. This CDR3 is built from 15 residues. Looked up from germline, CDR1 is KGHSH and CDR2 is LQKENI. The CDR3 DNA reads TGTGCCAGCTCACCACCCCGCAGGGGGGGAAACACCATATATTTT. It codes for CASSPPRRGGNTIYF.

The J gene is TRBJ1-1, the V gene TRBV11-2, with D possibly matching TRBD1 (6 bases). Germline V gene lookup returns CDR1 SGHAT and CDR2 FQNNGV. Trimming left V 5 bases short and J 10 bases short, with 20 bases between. There are 14 residues in the CDR3. The CDR3 sequence: CASSPVLNRDGAFF. Here the CDR3 DNA reads TGTGCCAGCAGCCCCGTACTTAACAGGGACGGAGCTTTCTTT.

The chain recombines TRBV19 with TRBJ2-5; 7 positions match TRBD1. This CDR3 has 14 residues. The trim removed 4 bases at V and 1 base at J, leaving 3 bases unmatched. The germline V gene has CDR1 LNHDA and CDR2 SQIVND (reference sequence). CDR3 sequence (DNA): TGTGCCAGTAGTACCAGGGACAGCCAAGAGACCCAGTACTTC. This translates into CASSTRDSQETQYF.

This clone was counted many times. This chain uses TRBV11-2 with TRBJ2-3; D possibly corresponds to TRBD1 (6 bases). The CDR3 loop spans 16 amino acids. Deletions cut 1 base from V and 1 base from J, with 12 bases between. The V gene's germline CDR1 is SGHAT and CDR2 FQNNGV. The CDR3 DNA follows: TGTGCCAGCAGCTTAGCTTGGGGGCGAGGCACAGATACGCAGTATTTT. This encodes CASSLAWGRGTDTQYF.

V and J are TRBV11-2 and TRBJ2-4; tentative D call: TRBD2 (5 bases). Germline V gene data show CDR1 as SGHAT and CDR2 as FQNNGV. The CDR3 sequence is 13 residues long. The V end was cut by 7 bases, the J end by 9 bases, with 16 bases between. CDR3 sequence: CASTPPPGGIQYF. The DNA for the CDR3 is TGTGCCAGCACCCCACCGCCTGGAGGCATTCAGTACTTC.

This clone appeared once. CDR3 amino acids: CASRAQGYTEAFF. The CDR3 nucleotides read TGTGCCAGTAGAGCACAGGGGTACACTGAAGCTTTCTTT. The chain is built from TRBV19 and TRBJ1-1; 7 bases are shared with TRBD1. V lost 6 bases, J lost 3 bases, and 4 bases stayed unmatched. Germline CDR1 and CDR2: LNHDA and SQIVND (reference sequence). The CDR3 is 13 amino acids.

This chain connects TRBV6-5 to TRBJ2-5, with D maybe TRBD2 (6 bases). CDR3 size: 16 residues. V was pared by 2 bases and J by 5 bases, with 18 bases between. Germline V gives CDR1 MNHEY, CDR2 SVGAGI. The CDR3: CASSYPTGPEGETQYF. The CDR3 DNA sequence: TGTGCCAGCAGTTACCCCACGGGCCCGGAGGGGGAGACCCAGTACTTC.

This chain joins TRBV7-2 and TRBJ2-1; a weak D match, TRBD2 (7 bases). CDR3 length: 15 amino acids. V lost 5 bases and J lost 7, with 18 bases in between. From germline, CDR1 is SGHTA and CDR2 FQGNSA. CDR3 sequence (DNA): TGTGCCAGCAGCACGTGGCAAGGGGGGGGGAATGAGCAGTTCTTC. Translation: CASSTWQGGGNEQFF.

The chain combines TRBV7-2 with TRBJ2-1; D is perhaps TRBD1 (5 bases). Between the trimmed V and J ends, which lost 1 base and 2 bases, there was a span of 9 bases. There are 15 residues in the CDR3. Germline V gene data show CDR1 as SGHTA and CDR2 as FQGNSA. Here the CDR3 reads CASSLGQGTYNEQFF. CDR3 nucleotides: TGTGCCAGCAGCTTAGGTCAGGGTACCTACAATGAGCAGTTCTTC.

The chain carries TRBV7-2 and TRBJ1-4, with D perhaps TRBD1 (5 bases). This CDR3 spans 16 amino acids. With 5 bases removed from V and 4 bases from J, the gap between germline ends came to 17 bases. Germline assignment: CDR1 SGHTA and CDR2 FQGNSA. The CDR3 nucleotides read TGTGCCAGCAGCAGTCAGGGCCCGTATGGTAATGAAAAACTGTTTTTT. This gives the protein CASSSQGPYGNEKLFF.

The V gene is TRBV4-2, the J gene TRBJ2-2, with 13 bases that match TRBD2. V dropped 4 bases and J dropped 6; count of bases not matched to a gene: 5. The CDR3 covers 16 residues. Germline CDR1 reads LGHNA; CDR2 reads YNFKEQ. CDR3 nucleotide sequence: TGTGCCAGCAGCCCCAGACTAGCGGGGGGACCCGGGGAGCTGTTTTTT. Its translation: CASSPRLAGGPGELFF.

The CDR3 bases are TGTGCCAGCTCTTCAGGCTTGCCATTTGGGGCTTTCTTT. Translating gives CASSSGLPFGAFF. The rearrangement links TRBV14 to TRBJ1-1; D is unresolved. V was clipped by 8 bases and J by 11 bases, with 21 bases between them. Germline CDR1 reads SGHDN; CDR2 reads FVKESK. The CDR3 has 13 residues.

The V and J genes are TRBV18 and TRBJ1-2; maybe TRBD1 (6 bases). Germline V gives CDR1 KGHSH, CDR2 LQKENI. Trimming removed 1 base at V and 8 bases at J, with 8 bases between. There are 12 residues in the CDR3. CDR3: CASSPLRGGYTF. The DNA of the CDR3 is TGTGCCAGCTCACCACTCAGGGGCGGCTACACCTTC.

J is TRBJ1-2 and V is TRBV12-3 or TRBV12-4, with D maybe TRBD1 (6 bases). This CDR3 spans 13 amino acids. Trimming left V 3 bases short and J 7 bases short, with 12 bases between. The CDR3 here is CASSLYRDAGYTF. DNA of the CDR3: TGTGCCAGCAGTTTGTACAGGGATGCTGGCTACACCTTC.

Comment on this clone: Other DNA sequences in this sample translate to the same CDR3. J is TRBJ1-3 and V is TRBV3-1 (or the pseudogene TRBV3-2), with TRBD1 identical over 7 bases. Germline lookup yields CDR1 LGHDT and CDR2 YNNKEL (reference sequence). V dropped 4 bases and J dropped 2; count of bases not matched to a gene: 2. The CDR3 sequence is 14 residues long. The DNA for the CDR3 is TGTGCCAGCAGCCGACAGGGAGCTGGAAACACCATATATTTT. As protein: CASSRQGAGNTIYF.

This clone turned up a few times. The chain uses TRBV24-1 and TRBJ1-4; TRBD1 aligns across 10 bases. J lost 8 bases, V lost 7 bases, and 3 bases had no gene match. The CDR3 is 13 residues long. Germline V CDR1 and CDR2: KGHDR, SFDVKD. CDR3 sequence: CATRRTGGEKLFF. The CDR3 DNA reads as TGTGCCACCAGGCGGACAGGGGGAGAAAAACTGTTTTTT.